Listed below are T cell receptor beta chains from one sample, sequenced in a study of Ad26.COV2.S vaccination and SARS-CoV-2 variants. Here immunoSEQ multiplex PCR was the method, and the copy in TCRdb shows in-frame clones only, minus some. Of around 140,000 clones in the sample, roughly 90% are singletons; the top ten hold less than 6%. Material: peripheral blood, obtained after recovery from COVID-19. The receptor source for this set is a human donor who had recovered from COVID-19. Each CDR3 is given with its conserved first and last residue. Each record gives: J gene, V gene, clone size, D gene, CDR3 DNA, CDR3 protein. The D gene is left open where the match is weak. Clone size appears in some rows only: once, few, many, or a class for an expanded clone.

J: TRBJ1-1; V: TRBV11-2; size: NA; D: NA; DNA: TGTGCCAGCAGCCATACAGGGACTGAAGCTTTCTTT; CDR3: CASSHTGTEAFF
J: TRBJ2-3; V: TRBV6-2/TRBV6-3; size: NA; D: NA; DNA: TGTGCCAGCAGTGGTGTCACAGATACGCAGTATTTT; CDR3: CASSGVTDTQYF
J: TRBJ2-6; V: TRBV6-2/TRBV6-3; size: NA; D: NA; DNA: TGTGCCAGCAGTTACCAGGGTCAAAGCTCTGGGGCCAACGTCCTGACTTTC; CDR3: CASSYQGQSSGANVLTF
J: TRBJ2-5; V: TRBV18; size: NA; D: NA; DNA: TGTGCCAGCTCACCCTATCCTCTAACGGAGACCCAGTACTTC; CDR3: CASSPYPLTETQYF
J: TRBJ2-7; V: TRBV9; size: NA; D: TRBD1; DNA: TGTGCCAGCAGCTTGGGGACAGGGAGAAACGAGCAGTACTTC; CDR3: CASSLGTGRNEQYF
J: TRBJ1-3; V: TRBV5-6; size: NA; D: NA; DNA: TGTGCCAGCAGCCCCTGGGGGCTTCGACCCGGGAATACCATATATTTT; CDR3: CASSPWGLRPGNTIYF
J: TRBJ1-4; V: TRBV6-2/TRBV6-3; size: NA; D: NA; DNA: TGTGCCAGCAGCCCCGGGAGACAGGATCTAAGAGGAGATGAAAAACTGTTTTTT; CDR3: CASSPGRQDLRGDEKLFF
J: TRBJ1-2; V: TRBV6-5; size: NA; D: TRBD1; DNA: TGTGCCAGCAGTTACGGGACAGGGGGCCCGTATGGCTACACCTTC; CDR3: CASSYGTGGPYGYTF
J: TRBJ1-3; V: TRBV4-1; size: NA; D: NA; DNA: TGCGCCAGCAGCCAAGAGCCATTTAGGGGAAACACCATATATTTT; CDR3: CASSQEPFRGNTIYF
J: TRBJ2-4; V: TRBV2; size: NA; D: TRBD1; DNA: TGTGCCAGCAGGAGAGGGACAGGGGAGGGGAACATTCAGTACTTC; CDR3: CASRRGTGEGNIQYF
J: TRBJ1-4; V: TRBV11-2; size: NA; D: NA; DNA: TGTGCCAGCAGCTTAGAGGGGGGGGTTGTGGAAAAACTGTTTTTT; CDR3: CASSLEGGVVEKLFF
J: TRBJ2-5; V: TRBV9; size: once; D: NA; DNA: TGTGCCAGCAGCCCTAACGAGGAGACCCAGTACTTC; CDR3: CASSPNEETQYF
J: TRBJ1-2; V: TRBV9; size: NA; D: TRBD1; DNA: TGTGCCAGCAGCGTAGGGGGGACAGGGGGATCTGGCTACACCTTC; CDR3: CASSVGGTGGSGYTF
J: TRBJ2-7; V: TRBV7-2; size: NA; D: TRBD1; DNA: TGTGCCAGCAGCGCCCAGGGGGCCCTCTACGAGCAGTACTTC; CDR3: CASSAQGALYEQYF
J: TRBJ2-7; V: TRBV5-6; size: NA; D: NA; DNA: TGTGCCAGCAGCCTGGGACGGTTCTACGAGCAGTACTTC; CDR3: CASSLGRFYEQYF
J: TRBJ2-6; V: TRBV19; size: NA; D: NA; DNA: TGTGCCAGTAGTTCCGCCCGTGGTAGAGGGGCCAACGTCCTGACTTTC; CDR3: CASSSARGRGANVLTF
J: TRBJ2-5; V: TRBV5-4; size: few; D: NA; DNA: TGTGCCAGCAGCTCTAAAGGGGGGGAGACCCAGTACTTC; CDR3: CASSSKGGETQYF
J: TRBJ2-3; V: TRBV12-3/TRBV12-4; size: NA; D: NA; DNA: TGTGCCAGCAGTTGGCAGGGGAAAGATACGCAGTATTTT; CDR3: CASSWQGKDTQYF
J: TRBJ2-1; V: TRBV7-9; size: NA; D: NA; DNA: TGTGCCAGCAGTCCAGTGGGGGGGCCACATGAGCAGTTCTTC; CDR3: CASSPVGGPHEQFF
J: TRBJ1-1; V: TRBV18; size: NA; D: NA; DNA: TGTGCCAGCTCACCATCAGGGTTGAACACTGAAGCTTTCTTT; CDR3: CASSPSGLNTEAFF
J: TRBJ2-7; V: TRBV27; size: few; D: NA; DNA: TGTGCCAGCAGTTCAGGGATCCCCTACGAGCAGTACTTC; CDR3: CASSSGIPYEQYF
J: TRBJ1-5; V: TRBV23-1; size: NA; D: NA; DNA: TGCGCCAGCAGTTCTCAAGACAGCCTAAAGCATTTT; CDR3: CASSSQDSLKHF
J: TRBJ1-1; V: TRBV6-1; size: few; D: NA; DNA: TGTGCCAGCAGTGAAACTTGGACACGGATGAACACTGAAGCTTTCTTT; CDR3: CASSETWTRMNTEAFF
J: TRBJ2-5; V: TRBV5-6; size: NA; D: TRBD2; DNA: TGTGCCAGCAGCTCTGGACTAGAATGGGAGACCCAGTACTTC; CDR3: CASSSGLEWETQYF
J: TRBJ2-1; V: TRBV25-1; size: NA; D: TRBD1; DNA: TGTGCCAGCAGTGACCTACAGGGGTCCTACAATGAGCAGTTCTTC; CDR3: CASSDLQGSYNEQFF
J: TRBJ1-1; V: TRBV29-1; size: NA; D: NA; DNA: TGCAGCAGTACAGGGTTGGCGAACACTGAAGCTTTCTTT; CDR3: CSSTGLANTEAFF
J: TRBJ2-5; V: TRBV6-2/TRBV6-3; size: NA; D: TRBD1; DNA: TGTGCCAGCAGCACAGGGGTGGCGACCCAGTACTTC; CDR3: CASSTGVATQYF
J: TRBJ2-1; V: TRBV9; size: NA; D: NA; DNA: TGTGCCAGCAGCGTAGGGCAGGGGCACAATGAGCAGTTCTTC; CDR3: CASSVGQGHNEQFF
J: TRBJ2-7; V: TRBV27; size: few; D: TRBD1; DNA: TGTGCCAGCAGTATAACAGGGGGCGCCCATTACGAGCAGTACTTC; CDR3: CASSITGGAHYEQYF
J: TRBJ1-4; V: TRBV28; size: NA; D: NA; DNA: TGTGCCAGCGCTAGTACAGGGTTTGATGAAAAACTGTTTTTT; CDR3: CASASTGFDEKLFF
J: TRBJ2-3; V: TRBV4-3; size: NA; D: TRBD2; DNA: TGCGCCAGCAGCCAATCGGGGGGCGGGGGGAGCACAGATACGCAGTATTTT; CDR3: CASSQSGGGGSTDTQYF
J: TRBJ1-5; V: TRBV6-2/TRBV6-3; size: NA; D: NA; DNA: TGTGCCAGCAGTTACGGGCGGGGCCAGCCCCAGCATTTT; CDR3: CASSYGRGQPQHF
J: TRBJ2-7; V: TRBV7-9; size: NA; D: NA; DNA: TGTGCCAGCAGGGATGGGGGAGCCTACGAGCAGTACTTC; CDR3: CASRDGGAYEQYF
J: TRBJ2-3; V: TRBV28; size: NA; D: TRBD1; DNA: TGTGCCAGCAGTCCCAGACAGGGGGCGAAGAAAGATACGCAGTATTTT; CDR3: CASSPRQGAKKDTQYF
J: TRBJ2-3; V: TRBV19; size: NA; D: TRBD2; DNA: TGTGCCAGTACCCCGGGACTATTCACAGATACGCAGTATTTT; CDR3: CASTPGLFTDTQYF
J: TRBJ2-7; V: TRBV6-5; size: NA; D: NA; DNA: TGTGCCAGCAGCAGGCCGGGGTTGGACGAGCAGTACTTC; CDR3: CASSRPGLDEQYF
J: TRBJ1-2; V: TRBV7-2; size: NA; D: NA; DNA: TGTGCCAGCAGCTTAGCGATGGGGGGAGATGGGGGCTACACCTTC; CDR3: CASSLAMGGDGGYTF
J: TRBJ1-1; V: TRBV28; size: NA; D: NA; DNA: TGTGCCAGCAGTTTTAGCGGGACTGAAGCTTTCTTT; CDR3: CASSFSGTEAFF
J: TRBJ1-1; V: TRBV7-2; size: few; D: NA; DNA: TGTGCCAGCAGCTTACATATACAGGACATGAACACTGAAGCTTTCTTT; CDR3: CASSLHIQDMNTEAFF
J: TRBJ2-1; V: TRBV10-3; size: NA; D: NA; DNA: TGTGCCATCACCTCTAGACGGTGGAGCTCCTACAATGAGCAGTTCTTC; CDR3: CAITSRRWSSYNEQFF
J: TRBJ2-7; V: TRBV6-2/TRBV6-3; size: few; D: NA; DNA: TGTGCCAGCAGTTACGGTCAGAGCTACGAGCAGTACTTC; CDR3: CASSYGQSYEQYF
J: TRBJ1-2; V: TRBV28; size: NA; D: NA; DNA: TGTGCCAGCAGGGACAGCGACTATGGCTACACCTTC; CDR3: CASRDSDYGYTF
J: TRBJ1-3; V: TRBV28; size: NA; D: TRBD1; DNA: TGTGCCACGACGAAAGGGGGCACTGGAAACACCATATATTTT; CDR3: CATTKGGTGNTIYF
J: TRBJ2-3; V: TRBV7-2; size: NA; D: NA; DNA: TGTGCCAGCAGCTCCATTCCCGGGGCCGGGGCAGATACGCAGTATTTT; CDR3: CASSSIPGAGADTQYF
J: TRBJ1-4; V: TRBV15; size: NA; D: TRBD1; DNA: TGTGCCACCGGAAGGACAGGGGTAACTAATGAAAAACTGTTTTTT; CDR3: CATGRTGVTNEKLFF
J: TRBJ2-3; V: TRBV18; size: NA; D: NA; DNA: TGTGCCAGCTCACGCACTAGCACAGATACGCAGTATTTT; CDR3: CASSRTSTDTQYF
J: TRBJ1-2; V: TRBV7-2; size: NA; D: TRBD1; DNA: TGTGCCAGCAGCTACCCCAGACAGGGTCGGTATGGCTACACCTTC; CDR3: CASSYPRQGRYGYTF
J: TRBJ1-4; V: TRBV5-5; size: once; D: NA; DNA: TGTGCCAGCAGCTTTTCAGGGGAAAATGAAAAACTGTTTTTT; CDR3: CASSFSGENEKLFF
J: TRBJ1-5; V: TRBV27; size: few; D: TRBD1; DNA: TGTGCCAGCAGTTTAAGGCCAGGGGGCGACCAGCCCCAGCATTTT; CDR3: CASSLRPGGDQPQHF
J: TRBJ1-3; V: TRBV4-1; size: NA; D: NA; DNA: TGCGCCAGCAGCCAAGGAAACTCTGGAAACACCATATATTTT; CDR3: CASSQGNSGNTIYF
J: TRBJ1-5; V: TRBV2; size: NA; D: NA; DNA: TGTGCCAGCAGCACGACAGGTCAGCCCCAGCATTTT; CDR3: CASSTTGQPQHF
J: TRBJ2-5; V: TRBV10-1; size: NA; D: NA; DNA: TGCGCCAGCAGTGGTGGGGCGAAAGAGACCCAGTACTTC; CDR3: CASSGGAKETQYF
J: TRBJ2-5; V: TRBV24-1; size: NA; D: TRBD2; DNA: TGTGCCACCAGCCTGACTAGCGGGGAGCCACAAGAGACCCAGTACTTC; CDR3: CATSLTSGEPQETQYF
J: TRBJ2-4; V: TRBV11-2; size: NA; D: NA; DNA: TGTGCCAGCAGCTTAATTAGAAACCCAGTAAACATTCAGTACTTC; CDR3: CASSLIRNPVNIQYF
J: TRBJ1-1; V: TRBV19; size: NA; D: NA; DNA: TGTGCCAGTCGTACGTGGAACACTGAAGCTTTCTTT; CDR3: CASRTWNTEAFF